This is a list of T cell receptor beta chains from one sample in a study of blood T cells in healthy people across ages. TCRdb called the 5' RACE reads again in MiXCR, with one record for every CDR3 protein. The sample consists of 600,000 to 850,000 distinct CDR3 sequences, approximately 43% of them appearing once. Sequencing was carried out using blood. All receptors derive from a woman aged 55-70 years in good health. Each CDR3 is given with its conserved first and last residue. D genes are given only for firm matches. Clone size appears in some rows only: once, few, many, or a class for an expanded clone.

V gene	D gene	J gene	clone size	CDR3 protein	CDR3 DNA
TRBV20-1	NA	TRBJ2-1	once	CSARDFSLARPYNEQFF	TGCAGTGCTAGAGATTTTTCCCTAGCGCGCCCCTACAATGAGCAGTTCTTC
TRBV7-2	TRBD1	TRBJ1-2	many	CASSRGQGPLNYGYTF	TGTGCCAGCAGCCGGGGACAGGGCCCTCTAAACTATGGCTACACCTTC
TRBV7-3	NA	TRBJ1-5	NA	CASSLRRDLQPQHF	TGTGCCAGCAGCTTAAGAAGGGATTTGCAGCCCCAGCATTTT
TRBV20-1	TRBD2	TRBJ2-5	few	CSASGGQLETQYF	TGCAGTGCGAGCGGGGGGCAGTTAGAGACCCAGTACTTC
TRBV6-2/TRBV6-3	TRBD2	TRBJ2-5	NA	CASSRESGSGNEQYF	TGTGCCAGCAGTAGGGAGAGCGGGAGTGGCAATGAGCAGTACTTC
TRBV4-3	TRBD2	TRBJ2-1	NA	CASSQGPGGTSGRNNEQFF	TGCGCCAGCAGCCAAGGTCCTGGGGGGACTAGCGGGAGGAATAATGAGCAGTTCTTC
TRBV15	TRBD2	TRBJ2-1	few	CATSQGLAGSLEQFF	TGTGCCACCAGTCAGGGACTAGCGGGATCATTAGAGCAGTTCTTC
TRBV4-2	TRBD2	TRBJ2-5	many	CASSQAVAGGSETQYF	TGTGCCAGCAGCCAAGCGGTAGCGGGGGGGTCGGAGACCCAGTACTTC
TRBV7-7	NA	TRBJ2-7	NA	CASSIGRHYEQYF	TGTGCCAGCAGCATAGGACGGCACTACGAGCAGTACTTC
TRBV20-1	NA	TRBJ2-1	NA	CSANLLGDNEQFF	TGCAGTGCTAACTTGCTGGGGGACAATGAGCAGTTCTTC
TRBV20-1	NA	TRBJ2-3	NA	CSARDKAFSTDTQYF	TGCAGTGCTAGAGATAAAGCGTTTAGCACAGATACGCAGTATTTT
TRBV7-2	TRBD2	TRBJ2-1	NA	CASSLEASGLGYEQFF	TGTGCCAGCAGCTTAGAGGCTAGCGGTTTAGGCTATGAGCAGTTCTTC
TRBV11-1	TRBD2	TRBJ2-7	NA	CASSIGFIGDYNEQYF	TGTGCCAGCAGTATAGGGTTTATCGGGGACTACAATGAGCAGTACTTC
TRBV20-1	TRBD2	TRBJ2-3	few	CSAVSLAGRTDTQYF	TGCAGTGCCGTCTCTCTAGCGGGACGAACAGATACGCAGTATTTT
TRBV12-3/TRBV12-4	NA	TRBJ1-6	few	CASSFTGNNSPLHF	TGTGCCAGCAGTTTTACCGGGAATAATTCACCCCTCCACTTT
TRBV12-3/TRBV12-4	NA	TRBJ1-3	NA	CASSSAGSLGSGNTIYF	TGTGCCAGCAGTTCGGCGGGTTCGCTCGGCTCTGGAAACACCATATATTTT
TRBV20-1	NA	TRBJ1-1	NA	CSARVGGGNTEAFF	TGCAGTGCTAGAGTGGGAGGGGGGAACACTGAAGCTTTCTTT
TRBV5-1	TRBD2	TRBJ2-1	many	CASSPSGLAGGPQFF	TGCGCCAGCAGCCCTTCCGGACTAGCGGGGGGGCCGCAGTTCTTC
TRBV7-3	TRBD1	TRBJ2-4	once	CASSSQGGPGNIQYF	TGTGCCAGCAGCTCACAGGGGGGACCGGGAAACATTCAGTACTTC
TRBV10-2	TRBD2	TRBJ2-3	NA	CASSAGTSGGDTQYF	TGCGCCAGCAGTGCAGGGACTAGCGGGGGGGATACGCAGTATTTT
TRBV11-1	NA	TRBJ2-5	NA	CASSLAGTPEETQYF	TGTGCCAGCAGCTTAGCCGGGACACCTGAAGAGACCCAGTACTTC
TRBV7-2	NA	TRBJ2-7	NA	CASSRTPSYEQYF	TGTGCCAGCAGCCGGACCCCCTCCTACGAGCAGTACTTC
TRBV29-1	TRBD2	TRBJ2-7	few	CRALRRGRGFEQYF	TGCAGAGCGTTGAGGCGCGGGAGGGGCTTCGAGCAGTACTTC
TRBV27	TRBD1	TRBJ2-5	few	CASSSLRQGVKAETQYF	TGTGCCAGCAGTTCTCTCCGACAGGGGGTTAAGGCGGAGACCCAGTACTTC
TRBV7-9	NA	TRBJ2-3	NA	CACSLTAGRRTDTQYF	TGTGCCTGCAGCTTAACGGCGGGAAGACGCACAGATACGCAGTATTTT